Each of the 6 T cell receptor beta chains below was sequenced from the same sample in a study of blood T cells in healthy people across ages. It was with a sample-barcoded 5' primer and a J-beta primer mix that a second PCR of roughly 7 to 12 cycles was run. TCRdb reprocessed the 5' RACE reads via MiXCR and lists one record per CDR3 protein. The sample has about a million distinct CDR3 sequences; 35% to 40% are singletons. Input material: blood. Every receptor here comes from a man younger than 30 in good health.

This clonotype was seen only a few times. The CDR3: CASSQGQGSVGTYSYTF. The DNA of the CDR3 is TGCGCCAGCAGCCAAGGGCAGGGTTCTGTTGGGACTTATAGCTACACCTTC. This chain joins TRBV4-3 and TRBJ1-2; a possible D gene is TRBD1 (5 bases). Trimming took off 1 base at V and 9 bases at J, with 24 bases between the two ends. From germline, CDR1 is LGHNA and CDR2 YSLEER. The length of the CDR3 is 17 residues.

This chain joins TRBV7-2 and TRBJ2-5, with no clear D. There are 13 residues in the CDR3. Germline CDR1 SGHTA, CDR2 FQGNSA. V was trimmed by 2 bases and J by 8 bases, leaving 12 bases between them. CDR3 sequence (DNA): TGTGCCAGCAGCTTACCGGGCCTTGGAACCCAGTACTTC. It is translated as CASSLPGLGTQYF.

This chain links TRBV7-3 with TRBJ2-2; D might be TRBD1 (6 bases). This CDR3 contains 17 residues. V dropped 6 bases and J dropped 2 bases, with 19 bases sitting between them. CDR1 and CDR2 from the germline V gene are SGHTA and FQGTGA. The chain's CDR3 is CASSPTGSIPNTGELFF. The DNA for the CDR3 is TGTGCCAGCAGTCCTACAGGGTCTATTCCTAACACCGGGGAGCTGTTTTTT.

The chain employs TRBV9 and TRBJ2-2; no firm D call. This CDR3 is built from 14 residues. Trimming pared 0 bases from V and 1 base from J, leaving 4 bases between. In germline, CDR1 is SGDLS, CDR2 YYNGEE. The CDR3 DNA follows: TGTGCCAGCAGCGTAGCTCTGAACACCGGGGAGCTGTTTTTT. Encoded protein: CASSVALNTGELFF.

V and J are TRBV7-9 and TRBJ2-7; 9 bases fit TRBD1. J lost 7 bases, V lost 5 bases, and 9 bases had no gene match. The germline gives CDR1 SEHNR, CDR2 FQNEAQ (reference sequence). The CDR3 runs 14 residues. The CDR3 sequence is CASSADRGYNEQYF. CDR3 bases: TGTGCCAGCAGCGCGGACAGGGGTTACAATGAGCAGTACTTC.

The rearrangement uses TRBV4-2 and TRBJ2-7; 7 bases line up with TRBD1. The ends lost 3 bases at V and 4 bases at J; junction bases unmatched: 6. The CDR3 contains 14 residues. Germline lookup yields CDR1 LGHNA and CDR2 YNFKEQ. The CDR3 is CASSHGDSPYEQYF. In DNA, the CDR3 is TGTGCCAGCAGCCATGGGGACAGTCCTTACGAGCAGTACTTC.